The clone carrying this T cell receptor (beta chain) was seen only once. V trimming: 2 bases; J trimming: 2 bases; junction bases outside the gene matches: 7. This CDR3 has 16 amino acids. CDR1 and CDR2 from the germline V gene are SGHRS and YFSETQ. Original analysis: Estimation of nucleated cell counts was performed using reference gene primer amplification. Using immunoSEQ multiplex PCR, the repertoire was profiled, and TCRdb retains in-frame clones only, with some absent. Clonal size and the V and J genes are those of that table, whereas D and trimming came from the DNA. The repertoire includes about 210,000 clones, around 89% of them detected once, and over 1.5% sits in the top ten. The sample is drawn from a study of blood T cell repertoires in COVID-19. Study background: The study drew acute and convalescent COVID-19 samples from the United States, Italy and Spain. Nucleic acid was either cDNA or gDNA, and it came from T cells, B-cell-depleted T cells, or PBMCs.

The sequenced sample consisted of peripheral blood. This TCR derives from a man between 70 and 80 years old with acute or convalescent COVID-19. V gene TRBV5-1 combines with J gene TRBJ2-3; 8 bases are a match to TRBD1. Written as DNA, the CDR3 is TGCGCCAGCAGCTTAGGACAGGGAGTGGCCACAGATACGCAGTATTTT. Its protein product is CASSLGQGVATDTQYF.